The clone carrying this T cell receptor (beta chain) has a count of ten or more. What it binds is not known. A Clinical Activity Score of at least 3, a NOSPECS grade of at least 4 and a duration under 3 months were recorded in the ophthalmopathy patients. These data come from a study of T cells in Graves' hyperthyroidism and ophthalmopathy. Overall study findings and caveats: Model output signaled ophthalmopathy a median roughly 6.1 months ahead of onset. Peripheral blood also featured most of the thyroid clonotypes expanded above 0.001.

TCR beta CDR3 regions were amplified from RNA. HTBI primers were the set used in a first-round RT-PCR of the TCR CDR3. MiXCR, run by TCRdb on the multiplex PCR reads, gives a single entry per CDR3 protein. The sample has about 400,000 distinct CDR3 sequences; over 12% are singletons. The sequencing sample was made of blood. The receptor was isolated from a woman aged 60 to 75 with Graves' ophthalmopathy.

CDR3 coding DNA: TGTGCCAGCAGTGAAGTCAGGGGTTGGGACGAGCAGTACTTC. Encoded protein: CASSEVRGWDEQYF. V and J are TRBV6-1 and TRBJ2-7; maybe TRBD1 (6 bases). CDR3 length: 14 amino acids. The ends were cut back, 1 base at V and 5 bases at J, with 12 bases in the middle. The germline gives CDR1 MNHNS, CDR2 SASEGT.